The T cell receptor (beta chain) under discussion was sequenced for a study of blood T cell repertoires in COVID-19. Using immunoSEQ multiplex PCR, the repertoire was profiled, and TCRdb retains in-frame clones only, with some absent. The sample holds approximately 28,000 clones; roughly 90% are singletons and the top ten take about 6%. V was shortened by 0 bases and J by 6 bases, with 11 bases between the two germline ends. The CDR3 extends over 14 amino acids. Germline loops: CDR1 LGHDT, CDR2 YNNKEL (reference sequence). The origin of this receptor is a human donor in a cohort sampled during active COVID-19. Source material: peripheral blood. The chain couples TRBV3-1 (or the pseudogene TRBV3-2) to TRBJ1-2; no firm D call. The CDR3 loop is CASSQDLTADGYTF. CDR3 nucleotide sequence: TGTGCCAGCAGCCAAGACCTCACAGCAGATGGCTACACCTTC.